This T cell receptor (beta chain) was sequenced for a study of response to subunit inactivated influenza vaccine. This clonotype was seen a few times. Its cognate antigen is unknown. One entry per CDR3 protein, called by TCRdb with MiXCR from the RT-PCR reads. The sample records more than 700,000 distinct CDR3 sequences, around 20% being singletons. Per the germline V gene, CDR1 is MNHNY and CDR2 is SVGAGI (reference sequence). This CDR3 is built from 13 residues. Trimming left V 2 bases short and J 12 bases short, with 14 bases between. Study conclusions and caveats: The authors suggested that every seasonal influenza vaccination recruits few new T cells.

Sequencing was performed on PBMCs from blood, taken 5 to 6 days after vaccination. The V call is TRBV6-6, the J call TRBJ2-4; possibly TRBD2 for D (6 bases). The clonotype was recovered from a man aged 45-60 years who received an inactivated influenza vaccine. CDR3 sequence: CASSYGGSVGQYF. The CDR3 coding sequence is TGTGCCAGCAGTTACGGGGGGTCGGTCGGTCAGTACTTC.